The 4 T cell receptor beta chains presented below share a single source sample, sequenced in a study of blood T cell repertoires in COVID-19 (TCRdb year 2020). Libraries were built with the immunoSEQ multiplex PCR assay. TCRdb obtained this table from immuneACCESS and retained in-frame rearrangements with V and J assigned. These tables miss some clones; where compared with another copy, unresolved V genes account for less than half of the shortfall, and the remainder is unexplained. The sample table contains fewer than 400,000 clones; only one count was recorded for approximately 88% of them. The ten top clones hold about 5% of the sample. Source material: PBMCs or T cells enriched from blood (not recorded which). Receptors originate from a man aged 25 to 45 who had recovered from COVID-19.

To note about this clone: Germline and junction disagree at one end, which may indicate a read error. This chain joins TRBV28 and TRBJ2-3; D perhaps matches TRBD2 (6 bases). Germline CDR1 and CDR2: MDHEN and SYDVKM. CDR3 length: 11 residues. CDR3 DNA sequence: TGTGCCAGCAGTTCACCCGGGACTTACAAATTT. This encodes CASSSPGTYKF.

This clone was found once. The J gene is TRBJ1-6, the V gene TRBV2, with D unresolved. Germline values: CDR1 SNHLY, CDR2 FYNNEI. The CDR3 extends over 15 amino acids. Trimming stripped 6 bases from V and 4 bases from J, with 13 bases between. As DNA, the CDR3 is TGTGCCAGCAGCCAACCCCCGGGATATAATTCACCCCTCCACTTT. Encoded protein: CASSQPPGYNSPLHF.

The CDR3 loop reads CASGLSVNEQFF. The DNA of the CDR3 is TGTGCTAGTGGTTTGTCGGTTAATGAGCAGTTCTTC. V gene TRBV12-5 combines with J gene TRBJ2-1; D not certain. V was shortened by 2 bases and J by 7 bases, with 6 bases between the two germline ends. There are 12 residues in the CDR3. The germline gives CDR1 LGHNT, CDR2 FRNRAP.

The CDR3 region is CASSLETGNYGYTF. In DNA, the CDR3 is TGTGCCAGCAGCTTAGAGACAGGGAACTATGGCTACACCTTC. V and J are TRBV7-8 and TRBJ1-2, with TRBD1 identical over 7 bases. V shed 1 base and J 2 bases; nucleotides not matched to a gene: 1. Germline CDR1 reads SGHVS; CDR2 reads FQNEAQ. This CDR3 comprises 14 residues.